This T cell receptor beta chain originates from a study of cytomegalovirus exposure and HLA in healthy donors. The V gene lost 3 bases and the J gene lost 3 bases, with 8 bases spanning the gap. The CDR3 totals 13 residues. The germline CDR1 and CDR2 sequences are SGHTA and FQGNSA. On this clone itself: The antigen is unknown.

The PCR had 60 Vbeta and 13 Jbeta primers. Some clones are missing from TCRdb's copy, which holds only in-frame ones; the method was immunoSEQ multiplex PCR. In all, the sample yields tens of thousands of clones. Study outcomes and limitations: According to the study, 160 or so TCR beta chains were cytomegalovirus-associated. Later work showed greater clonal expansion in HLA-associated TCR beta chains than in equally common others. Previously analyzed data showed that most TCR beta V segments were productive at a frequency of about 87% or about 30%.

The sample comprised PBMCs. This TCR was sampled from a female donor in good health and CMV-seropositive. The rearrangement joins TRBV7-2 to TRBJ1-1, with D unresolved. The CDR3 DNA is TGTGCCAGCAGCTTCGGGTTGGACACTGAAGCTTTCTTT. Its translation: CASSFGLDTEAFF. Drawing the rest from reference TRBV7-2 and TRBJ1-1, the complete variable domain is GAGVSQSPSNKVTEKGKDVELRCDPISGHTALYWYRQSLGQGLEFLIYFQGNSAPDKSGLPSDRFSAERTGGSVSTLTIQRTQQEDSAVYLCASSFGLDTEAFFGQGTRLTVV.